This TCR beta chain was recovered during a study of T cells in Graves' hyperthyroidism and ophthalmopathy. In the study overall: It was at initial diagnosis, before any treatment, that peripheral blood was collected.

This clonotype was found many times. Disease lasting under 3 months, a NOSPECS grade of at least 4, and a Clinical Activity Score of at least 3 were features of the ophthalmopathy patients. Using more than 7.5 ml of fresh peripheral blood, PBMCs were prepared. Amplification of TCR beta CDR3 regions was performed using RNA transcripts as template. Primed by the HTBI set, a first-round RT-PCR was run on the TCR CDR3. TCRdb processed the multiplex PCR reads anew with MiXCR; each CDR3 protein has one entry. The table has some 340,000 distinct CDR3 sequences, roughly an eighth seen once; the top ten hold roughly 33%. The ends lost 5 bases at V and 1 base at J; junction bases unmatched: 9. Germline CDR1 MNHNS, CDR2 SASEGT. This CDR3 is 16 amino acids long.

Specimen: blood. V usage is TRBV6-1 and J usage is TRBJ2-7, with 9 bases lining up with TRBD1. The origin of this receptor is a woman between 35 and 50 years old with Graves' ophthalmopathy. CDR3 protein: CASSLQGAFGSYEQYF. In DNA, the CDR3 is TGTGCCAGCAGTTTACAGGGGGCTTTCGGATCCTACGAGCAGTACTTC.